This is a list of T cell receptor beta chains from one sample in a study of cytomegalovirus exposure and HLA in healthy donors. Sequencing was performed with immunoSEQ multiplex PCR; in TCRdb, only in-frame clones are kept and a portion is missing. The table shows some 91,000 clones, with around four fifths occurring only once. The sequencing sample was made of PBMCs. These receptor sequences come from a woman aged 55-70 years in good health and CMV-seronegative. Each CDR3 is given with its conserved first and last residue. The D gene is left open where the match is weak. Clone size is given for some rows only: seen once, a few or many times, or a class if the clone is expanded.

abundance | j_gene | v_gene | d_gene | CDR3nt | CDR3aa
few | TRBJ2-6 | TRBV5-6 | NA | TGTGCCAGCAGCCGCGGACTCTCTGGGGCCAACGTCCTGACTTTC | CASSRGLSGANVLTF
NA | TRBJ2-4 | TRBV5-4 | NA | TGTGCCAGCAGCTTGGGACGGTCAGGGCAAAACATTCAGTACTTC | CASSLGRSGQNIQYF
NA | TRBJ2-5 | TRBV5-6 | NA | TGTGCCAGCAGCCGCGGTCAAGAGACCCAGTACTTC | CASSRGQETQYF
NA | TRBJ2-7 | TRBV6-5 | TRBD1 | TGTGCCAGCAGTTACCTTGGGGACAGGGGATCCTACGAGCAGTACTTC | CASSYLGDRGSYEQYF
NA | TRBJ2-5 | TRBV19 | NA | TGTGCCAGTAGTACGGGAGAGACCCAGTACTTC | CASSTGETQYF
NA | TRBJ2-5 | TRBV9 | NA | TGTGCCAGCGGGGCCGGGGGACCTAGGGGATCTGAGACCCAGTACTTC | CASGAGGPRGSETQYF
NA | TRBJ1-2 | TRBV6-6 | TRBD1 | TGTGCCAGCCTGAGACAGGGGGTAAACTATGGCTACACCTTC | CASLRQGVNYGYTF
NA | TRBJ2-1 | TRBV7-7 | TRBD2 | TGTGCCAGCAGCTTAGTAGCGGGAGAGGTGGGTGAGCAGTTCTTC | CASSLVAGEVGEQFF
NA | TRBJ2-3 | TRBV19 | TRBD2 | TGTGCCAGTAGTATTCCTGGCGGGAGGAGCGCAGATACGCAGTATTTT | CASSIPGGRSADTQYF
NA | TRBJ2-1 | TRBV29-1 | TRBD2 | TGCAGCGTTGAAGATAGGTGGCGGGAGACCTACAATGAGCAGTTCTTC | CSVEDRWRETYNEQFF
NA | TRBJ2-1 | TRBV6-5 | TRBD1 | TGTGCCAGCGTTGGACAGGGGCTACACAATGAGCAGTTCTTC | CASVGQGLHNEQFF
NA | TRBJ1-2 | TRBV28 | TRBD1 | TGTGCCAGCAGTATCGTAGGACAGGGATCTTATGGCTACACCTTC | CASSIVGQGSYGYTF
NA | TRBJ1-2 | TRBV18 | NA | TGTGCCAGCTCACCGGAGGGGTTGCGCTATGGCTACACCTTC | CASSPEGLRYGYTF
NA | TRBJ1-1 | TRBV5-5 | NA | TGTGCCAGCAGCTGGAGCGGGGGGGGGTACACTGAAGCTTTCTTT | CASSWSGGGYTEAFF
NA | TRBJ1-5 | TRBV28 | TRBD1 | TGTGCCAGCAGTTCCGTGGACAGGCCTCAGCCCCAGCATTTT | CASSSVDRPQPQHF
NA | TRBJ2-5 | TRBV7-6 | TRBD1 | TGTGCCAGCAGCTTAGCTCCGGACAGGGGATTGAGGGAGACCCAGTACTTC | CASSLAPDRGLRETQYF
NA | TRBJ1-2 | TRBV27 | TRBD1 | TGTGCCAGCAGTTTACAGGGGGTGGGGGGCTACACCTTC | CASSLQGVGGYTF
NA | TRBJ1-4 | TRBV28 | TRBD1 | TGTGCCAGCGGGGGACAGGGTGGAGAAAAACTGTTTTTT | CASGGQGGEKLFF
once | TRBJ2-7 | TRBV6-1 | NA | TGTGCCAGCAGTGACGCAGGAAGCTCCTACGAGCAGTACTTC | CASSDAGSSYEQYF
few | TRBJ1-5 | TRBV30 | NA | TGTGCCTGGAGTGTACGTCTAAATCAGCCCCAGCATTTT | CAWSVRLNQPQHF
once | TRBJ2-5 | TRBV4-1 | NA | TGCGCCAGCAGTCCTAGGGGCCCGGCACAAGAGACCCAGTACTTC | CASSPRGPAQETQYF
NA | TRBJ1-5 | TRBV19 | NA | TGTGCCAGTAGTATAAACGGCGGGGAGCCCCAGCATTTT | CASSINGGEPQHF
NA | TRBJ1-2 | TRBV7-9 | NA | TGTGCCAGCAGCTTAGTGGGACAAGGAGCTAACTATGGCTACACCTTC | CASSLVGQGANYGYTF
NA | TRBJ2-5 | TRBV13 | TRBD2 | TGTGCCAGTACACACGGGGAGGGGGAGACCCAGTACTTC | CASTHGEGETQYF
NA | TRBJ2-1 | TRBV21-1 | NA | TGTGCCAGCAGCAAAGAACGCCCGCTAGCGGATTCCTACAATGAGCAGTTCTTC | CASSKERPLADSYNEQFF